These 9 T cell receptor beta chains share one sample of origin, sequenced in a study of blood T cell repertoires in COVID-19. Method: immunoSEQ multiplex PCR; TCRdb's copy keeps in-frame clones and lacks some. Of 300,000 to 350,000 clones in the sample, 90% are singletons; the top ten hold more than 0.85%. The specimen sequenced was peripheral blood. All receptors derive from a woman aged 35 to 49 with COVID-19, enrolled during active disease.

The chain combines TRBV28 with TRBJ2-7; possibly TRBD2 for D (5 bases). The V gene's germline CDR1 is MDHEN and CDR2 SYDVKM. Trimming removed 5 bases at V and 0 bases at J, with 14 bases between. This CDR3 has 15 residues. CDR3: CASSQITGNSYEQYF. For the CDR3, the DNA is TGTGCCAGCAGTCAAATAACGGGGAACTCCTACGAGCAGTACTTC.

On this clone itself: The same CDR3 arises from other DNA sequences in this sample as well. The rearrangement uses TRBV18 and TRBJ2-3, with D perhaps TRBD2 (5 bases). Germline lookup yields CDR1 KGHSH and CDR2 LQKENI. CDR3 length: 15 residues. The germline V and J ends were trimmed by 2 bases and 0 bases, with 9 bases remaining between them. The CDR3: CASSPSGDSTDTQYF. DNA of the CDR3: TGTGCCAGCTCACCAAGCGGCGATAGCACAGATACGCAGTATTTT.

This clone was recorded once. The chain links TRBV9 to TRBJ1-4, with 10 bases matching TRBD1. Germline V gives CDR1 SGDLS, CDR2 YYNGEE. This CDR3 contains 14 residues. J gave up 8 bases and V 4 bases, and 5 bases lay outside the gene matches. CDR3 loop: CASSLGQGSEKLFF. CDR3 in DNA: TGTGCCAGCAGCCTGGGACAGGGGTCCGAAAAACTGTTTTTT.

V usage is TRBV6-5 and J usage is TRBJ1-5; 10 bases align to TRBD1. Germline CDR1 MNHEY, CDR2 SVGAGI. The CDR3 is 14 amino acids. The V segment lost 5 bases and the J segment 5 bases; nucleotides outside the gene matches: 3. The CDR3 loop reads CASSRGTGDQPQHF. DNA of the CDR3: TGTGCCAGCAGTAGGGGGACAGGGGATCAGCCCCAGCATTTT.

This clone has just a few counts. The chain recombines TRBV4-3 with TRBJ1-3, with D tentatively TRBD1 (6 bases). Per germline, CDR1 LGHNA and CDR2 YSLEER. The CDR3 is made up of 14 amino acids. V gave up 5 bases and J gave up 1 base, with 9 bases separating them. CDR3 bases: TGCGCCAGCAGCTTGGGACATTCTGGAAACACCATATATTTT. Protein sequence: CASSLGHSGNTIYF.

The chain recombines TRBV27 with TRBJ1-2; 7 nucleotides align to TRBD1. V was pared by 4 bases and J by 8 bases, with 16 bases of the junction left unmatched. CDR3 length equals 16 residues. Germline loops: CDR1 MNHEY, CDR2 SMNVEV (reference sequence). In nucleotides, the CDR3 is TGTGCCAGCAGTTCCGCGCGCGTGAGGACAGGAGGGGGCTACACCTTC. Encoded protein: CASSSARVRTGGGYTF.

The chain joins TRBV2 to TRBJ1-5; 7 nucleotides align to TRBD1. CDR1 is SNHLY and CDR2 is FYNNEI in the germline V gene. The CDR3 covers 13 residues. V trimming: 5 bases; J trimming: 7 bases; junction bases outside the gene matches: 5. CDR3 region: CASSSGQWQPQHF. The DNA for the CDR3 is TGTGCCAGCAGTTCGGGACAGTGGCAGCCCCAGCATTTT.

This clone was observed a single time. The rearrangement joins TRBV7-9 to TRBJ2-1, with 9 bases lining up with TRBD1. V lost 4 bases and J lost 7; bases outside the gene matches: 5. Germline CDR1 SEHNR, CDR2 FQNEAQ (reference sequence). The CDR3 extends over 14 amino acids. Here the CDR3 reads CASSWTGARNEQFF. As DNA, the CDR3 is TGTGCCAGCAGCTGGACAGGGGCTAGGAATGAGCAGTTCTTC.

J is TRBJ2-5 and V is TRBV7-2; the D gene is possibly TRBD2 (6 bases). The CDR3 contains 14 residues. Germline V gene sequence: CDR1 SGHTA, CDR2 FQGNSA. The V end lost 5 bases, the J end lost 2 bases, and 12 bases lay between the germline ends. The chain's CDR3 is CASSLQAGQETQYF. DNA for the CDR3: TGTGCCAGCAGCCTACAGGCGGGGCAAGAGACCCAGTACTTC.